The present TCR beta chain was sequenced within a study of identical twins' blood T cells. Trimming removed 6 bases from V and 4 bases from J; junction bases left unmatched: 4. The CDR3 runs to 13 residues. Germline values: CDR1 LGHDT, CDR2 YNNKEL (reference sequence). In this sample, this clonotype turned up a few times. TCR cDNA libraries came from RNA via a modified published protocol. A single record per CDR3 protein comes from TCRdb applying MiXCR to the 5' RACE reads. The table has roughly 380,000 distinct CDR3 sequences, approximately 30% seen once; the top ten hold 6.1%. This TCR came from a woman aged 18 to 55 in good health. Sequencing was carried out using PBMCs. This rearrangement joins TRBV3-1 to TRBJ1-1; 8 positions match TRBD1. This chain's CDR3 is CASRATGGTEAFF. The CDR3 DNA reads as TGTGCCAGCAGGGCTACAGGGGGCACTGAAGCTTTCTTT.